The TCR beta chain described here comes from a study of blood T cell dynamics during melanoma immunotherapy. The sample's time point: pre-treatment baseline. J lost 6 bases, V lost 5 bases, and 11 bases had no gene match. The CDR3 spans 15 residues. Germline V gene sequence: CDR1 SGHNT, CDR2 YYREEE (reference sequence). TCRdb's copy holds only in-frame clones and misses some; the assay was immunoSEQ multiplex PCR. The table lists 9,500 to 13,000 clones, about nine tenths of them singletons. The clonotype comes from a human donor with melanoma. Sample: blood, taken from a patient treated with checkpoint blockade. This chain uses TRBV5-4 with TRBJ2-3, with TRBD2 matching over 8 bases. The CDR3 here is CASSSTSGPSDTQYF. CDR3 bases: TGTGCCAGCAGTTCTACTAGCGGCCCGTCGGATACGCAGTATTTT. The full variable domain, completed using reference TRBV5-4 and TRBJ2-3, is ETGVTQSPTHLIKTRGQQVTLRCSSQSGHNTVSWYQQALGQGPQFIFQYYREEENGRGNFPPRFSGLQFPNYSSELNVNALELDDSALYLCASSSTSGPSDTQYFGPGTRLTVL.